Shown below are 2 T cell receptor beta chains from a single sample sequenced in a study of T cell responses to AZD1222 COVID-19 vaccine (dated by TCRdb to 2020 to 2022). Libraries were made using the immunoSEQ multiplex PCR assay. Not all clones reach the TCRdb copy of this immuneACCESS table, which keeps in-frame sequences only. Checked studies attribute under half of the gap to unresolved V genes and leave the rest unexplained. A total of about 120,000 clones appear in this sample, approximately 80% of them only once. The top ten clones comprise roughly a quarter of the sample. In light of the paper, this sample's time point label describes: about 28 days (+/-7) after the second vaccine dose. The sample in question was peripheral blood, obtained 28 days after the second AZD1222 dose. The receptors stem from an adult who received the AZD1222 COVID-19 vaccine.

The chain joins TRBV10-1 to TRBJ2-3; D is unclear. V was clipped by 0 bases and J by 6 bases, with 10 bases between them. The CDR3 runs to 14 residues. Germline lookup yields CDR1 WNHNN and CDR2 SYGVQD (reference sequence). The CDR3, as DNA: TGCGCCAGCAGTGAGTCGAGGTCAGTGGATACGCAGTATTTT. As protein: CASSESRSVDTQYF.

The chain employs TRBV4-3 and TRBJ2-7, with D tentatively TRBD1 or TRBD2 (5 bases each). Trimming pared 0 bases from V and 9 bases from J, leaving 12 bases between. Germline lookup yields CDR1 LGHNA and CDR2 YSLEER. This CDR3 comprises 13 residues. The CDR3 bases are TGCGCCAGCAGCCAAGAGGGAGCAGGGTTGCAGTACTTC. This gives the protein CASSQEGAGLQYF.